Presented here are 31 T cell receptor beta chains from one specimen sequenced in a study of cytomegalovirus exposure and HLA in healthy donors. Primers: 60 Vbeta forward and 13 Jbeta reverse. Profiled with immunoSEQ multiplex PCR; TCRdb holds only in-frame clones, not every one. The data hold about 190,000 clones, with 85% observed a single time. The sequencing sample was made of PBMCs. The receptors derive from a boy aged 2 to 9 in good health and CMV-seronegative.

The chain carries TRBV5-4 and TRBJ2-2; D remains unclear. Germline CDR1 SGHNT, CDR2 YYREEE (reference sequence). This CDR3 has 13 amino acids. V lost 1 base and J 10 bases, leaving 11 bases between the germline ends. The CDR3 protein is CASSLPGLEELFF. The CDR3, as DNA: TGTGCCAGCAGCTTGCCCGGTCTCGAGGAGCTGTTTTTT.

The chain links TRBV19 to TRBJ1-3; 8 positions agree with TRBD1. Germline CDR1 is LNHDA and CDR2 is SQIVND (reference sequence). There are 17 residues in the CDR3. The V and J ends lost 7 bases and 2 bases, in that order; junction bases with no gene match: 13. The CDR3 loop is CASKPDYRGRTGNTIYF. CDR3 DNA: TGTGCCAGTAAGCCCGACTACAGGGGGAGGACTGGAAACACCATATATTTT.

CDR3 coding DNA: TGCGCCAGCAGCCTAGGAGGGGGGGGGACTGAAGCTTTCTTT. It specifies CASSLGGGGTEAFF. The chain has TRBV5-1 and TRBJ1-1, with D possibly matching TRBD1 (6 bases). The CDR3 has 14 residues. Germline values: CDR1 SGHRS, CDR2 YFSETQ. Trimming stripped 4 bases from V and 5 bases from J, with 15 bases between.

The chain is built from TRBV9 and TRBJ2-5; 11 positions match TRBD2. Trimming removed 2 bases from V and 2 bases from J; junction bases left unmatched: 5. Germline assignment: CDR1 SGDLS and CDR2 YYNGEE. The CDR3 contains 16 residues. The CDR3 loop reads CASSVTSGRNQETQYF. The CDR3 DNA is TGTGCCAGCAGCGTCACTAGCGGGAGAAATCAAGAGACCCAGTACTTC.

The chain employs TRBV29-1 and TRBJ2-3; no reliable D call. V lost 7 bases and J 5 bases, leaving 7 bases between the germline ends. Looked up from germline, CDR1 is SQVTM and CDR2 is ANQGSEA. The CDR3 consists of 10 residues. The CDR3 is CSGRVDTQYF. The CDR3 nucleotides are TGCAGCGGCCGGGTAGATACGCAGTATTTT.

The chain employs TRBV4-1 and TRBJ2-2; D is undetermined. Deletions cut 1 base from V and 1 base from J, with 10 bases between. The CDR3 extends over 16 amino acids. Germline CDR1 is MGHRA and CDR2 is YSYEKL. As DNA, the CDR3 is TGCGCCAGCAGCCAAGTAAGACGAGGGAACACCGGGGAGCTGTTTTTT. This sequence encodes CASSQVRRGNTGELFF.

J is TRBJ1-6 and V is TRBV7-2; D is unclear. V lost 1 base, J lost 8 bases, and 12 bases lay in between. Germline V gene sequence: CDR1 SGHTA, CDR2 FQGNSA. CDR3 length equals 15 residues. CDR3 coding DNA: TGTGCCAGCAGCTTAGGACGTTTCGGGGATTCACCCCTCCACTTT. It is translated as CASSLGRFGDSPLHF. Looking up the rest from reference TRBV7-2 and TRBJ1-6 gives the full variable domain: GAGVSQSPSNKVTEKGKDVELRCDPISGHTALYWYRQSLGQGLEFLIYFQGNSAPDKSGLPSDRFSAERTGGSVSTLTIQRTQQEDSAVYLCASSLGRFGDSPLHFGNGTRLTVT.

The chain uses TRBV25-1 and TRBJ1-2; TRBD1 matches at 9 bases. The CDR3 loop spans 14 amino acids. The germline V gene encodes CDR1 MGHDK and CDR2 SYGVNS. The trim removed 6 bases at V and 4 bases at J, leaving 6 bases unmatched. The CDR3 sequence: CASSGTGSIYGYTF. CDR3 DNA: TGTGCCAGCAGCGGGACAGGGTCTATCTATGGCTACACCTTC.

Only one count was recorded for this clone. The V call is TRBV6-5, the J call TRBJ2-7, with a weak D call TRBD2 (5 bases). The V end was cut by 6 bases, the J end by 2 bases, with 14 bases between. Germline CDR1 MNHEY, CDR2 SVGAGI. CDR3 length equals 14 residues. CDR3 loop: CASSPPEGTYEQYF. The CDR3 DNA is TGTGCCAGCAGCCCCCCCGAGGGTACCTACGAGCAGTACTTC.

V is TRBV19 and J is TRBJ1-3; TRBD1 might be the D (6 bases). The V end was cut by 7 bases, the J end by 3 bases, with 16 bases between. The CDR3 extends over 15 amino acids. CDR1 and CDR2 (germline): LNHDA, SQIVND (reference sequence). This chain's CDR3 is CASIAAGALGNTIYF. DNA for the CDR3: TGTGCCAGTATTGCCGCAGGGGCCCTTGGAAACACCATATATTTT.

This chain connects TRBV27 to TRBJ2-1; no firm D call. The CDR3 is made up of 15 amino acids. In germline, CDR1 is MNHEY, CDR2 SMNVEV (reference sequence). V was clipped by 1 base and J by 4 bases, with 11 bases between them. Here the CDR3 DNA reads TGTGCCAGCAGTTTATTCTTTCGGCGGTACAATGAGCAGTTCTTC. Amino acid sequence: CASSLFFRRYNEQFF.

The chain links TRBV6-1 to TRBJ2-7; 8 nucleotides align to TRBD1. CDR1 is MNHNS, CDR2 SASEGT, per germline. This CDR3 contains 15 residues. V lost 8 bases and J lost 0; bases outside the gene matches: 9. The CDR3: CASAWVTGGSYEQYF. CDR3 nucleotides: TGTGCCAGCGCTTGGGTTACAGGGGGCTCCTACGAGCAGTACTTC.

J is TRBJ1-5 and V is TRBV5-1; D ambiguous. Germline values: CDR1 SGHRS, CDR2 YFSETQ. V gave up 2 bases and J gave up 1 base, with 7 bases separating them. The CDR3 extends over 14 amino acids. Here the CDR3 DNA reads TGCGCCAGCAGCTTTCCCCGGAGCAATCAGCCCCAGCATTTT. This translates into CASSFPRSNQPQHF.

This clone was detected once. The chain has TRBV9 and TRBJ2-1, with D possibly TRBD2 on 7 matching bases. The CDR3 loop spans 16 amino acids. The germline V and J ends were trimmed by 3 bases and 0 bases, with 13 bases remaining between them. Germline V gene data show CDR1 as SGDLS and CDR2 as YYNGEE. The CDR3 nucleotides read TGTGCCAGCAGCGGCGGGGGCCGTAGCTCCTACAATGAGCAGTTCTTC. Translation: CASSGGGRSSYNEQFF.

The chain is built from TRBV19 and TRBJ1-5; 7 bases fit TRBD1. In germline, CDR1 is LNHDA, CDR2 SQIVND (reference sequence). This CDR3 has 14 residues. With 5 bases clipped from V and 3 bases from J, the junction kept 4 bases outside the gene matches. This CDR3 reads CASSQQGYNQPQHF. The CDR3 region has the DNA TGTGCCAGTAGTCAACAGGGGTACAATCAGCCCCAGCATTTT.

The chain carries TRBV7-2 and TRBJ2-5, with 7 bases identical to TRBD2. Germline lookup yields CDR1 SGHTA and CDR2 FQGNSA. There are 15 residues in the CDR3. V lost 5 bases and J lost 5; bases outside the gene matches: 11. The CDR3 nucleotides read TGTGCCAGCAGCGAGCCGATTGGGGAGGGGGAGACCCAGTACTTC. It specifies CASSEPIGEGETQYF.

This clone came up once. The CDR3 nucleotides read TGTGCCAGCAGCCAAGATCTATCAGGGGCCTCTGGAAACACCATATATTTT. Its translation: CASSQDLSGASGNTIYF. The chain uses TRBV4-2 and TRBJ1-3, with D possibly matching TRBD1 (6 bases). The CDR3 is 17 residues long. V shed 0 bases and J shed 0 bases, with 12 bases lying between them. The V gene's germline CDR1 is LGHNA and CDR2 YNFKEQ.

The CDR3 loop reads CASSPRDIVRYEQYF. The CDR3 nucleotides read TGTGCCAGCAGTCCCAGGGACATAGTACGCTACGAGCAGTACTTC. This chain uses TRBV28 with TRBJ2-5; TRBD1 is a possible D gene (6 bases). The tail of the sequence fits TRBJ2-7 better, so the J call may be wrong. Looked up from germline, CDR1 is MDHEN and CDR2 is SYDVKM. The CDR3 sequence is 15 residues long.

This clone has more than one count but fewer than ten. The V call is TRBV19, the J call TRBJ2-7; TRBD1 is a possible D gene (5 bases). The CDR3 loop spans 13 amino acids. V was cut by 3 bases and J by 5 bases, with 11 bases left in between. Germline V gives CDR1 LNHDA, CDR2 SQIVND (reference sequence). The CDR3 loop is CASSISQGDEQYF. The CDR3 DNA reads TGTGCCAGTAGTATTTCGCAGGGCGACGAGCAGTACTTC.

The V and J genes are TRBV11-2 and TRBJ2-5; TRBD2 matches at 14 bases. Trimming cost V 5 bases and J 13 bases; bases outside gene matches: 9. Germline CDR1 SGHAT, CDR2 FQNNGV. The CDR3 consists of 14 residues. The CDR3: CASSGGLAGVLTYF. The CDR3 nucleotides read TGTGCCAGCAGCGGGGGACTAGCGGGAGTCCTTACGTACTTC.

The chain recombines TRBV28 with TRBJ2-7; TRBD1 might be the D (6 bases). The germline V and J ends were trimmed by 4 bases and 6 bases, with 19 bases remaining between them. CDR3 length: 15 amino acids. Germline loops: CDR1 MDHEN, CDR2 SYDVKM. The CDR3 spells CASSSLPGTSSEQYF. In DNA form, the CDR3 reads TGTGCCAGCAGTTCACTCCCCGGGACATCGTCCGAGCAGTACTTC.

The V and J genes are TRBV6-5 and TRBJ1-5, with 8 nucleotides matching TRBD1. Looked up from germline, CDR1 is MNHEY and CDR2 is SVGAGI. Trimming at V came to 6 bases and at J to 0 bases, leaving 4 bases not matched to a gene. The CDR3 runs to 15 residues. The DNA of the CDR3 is TGTGCCAGCAGAGCGGACAGGGCTAGCAATCAGCCCCAGCATTTT. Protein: CASRADRASNQPQHF.

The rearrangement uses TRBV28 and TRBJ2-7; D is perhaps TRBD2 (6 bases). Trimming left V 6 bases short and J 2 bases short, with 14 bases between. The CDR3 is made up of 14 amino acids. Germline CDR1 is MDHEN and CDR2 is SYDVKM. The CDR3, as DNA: TGTGCCAGCAGCTTTAGCGGAGTTACCTACGAGCAGTACTTC. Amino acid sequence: CASSFSGVTYEQYF.

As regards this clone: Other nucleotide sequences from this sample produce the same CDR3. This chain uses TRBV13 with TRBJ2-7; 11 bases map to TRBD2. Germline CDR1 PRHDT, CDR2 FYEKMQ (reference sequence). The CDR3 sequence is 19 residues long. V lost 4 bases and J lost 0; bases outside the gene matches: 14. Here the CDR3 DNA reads TGTGCCAGCAGCTCGCGGGGACTAGCGGCAAGGAGGAGCTCCTACGAGCAGTACTTC. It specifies CASSSRGLAARRSSYEQYF.

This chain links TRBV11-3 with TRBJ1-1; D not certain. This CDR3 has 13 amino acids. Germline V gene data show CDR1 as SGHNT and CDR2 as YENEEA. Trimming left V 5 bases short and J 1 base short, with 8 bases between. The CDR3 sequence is CASSRTANTEAFF. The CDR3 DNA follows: TGTGCCAGCAGCCGGACTGCGAACACTGAAGCTTTCTTT.

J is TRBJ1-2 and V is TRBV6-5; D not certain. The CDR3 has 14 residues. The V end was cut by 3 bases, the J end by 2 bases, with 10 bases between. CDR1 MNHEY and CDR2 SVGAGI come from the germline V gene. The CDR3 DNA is TGTGCCAGCAGTTATCTAGATGGGAACTATGGCTACACCTTC. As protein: CASSYLDGNYGYTF.

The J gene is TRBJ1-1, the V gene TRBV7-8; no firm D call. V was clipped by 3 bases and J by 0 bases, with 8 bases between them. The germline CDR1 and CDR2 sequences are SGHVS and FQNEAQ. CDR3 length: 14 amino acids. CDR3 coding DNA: TGTGCCAGCAGCTTGCTAGCCTTGAACACTGAAGCTTTCTTT. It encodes CASSLLALNTEAFF.

DNA of the CDR3: TGTGCCAGCAGCCAGGGAATAGCGGGCCTGCCTTACAATGAGCAGTTCTTC. It codes for CASSQGIAGLPYNEQFF. J is TRBJ2-1 and V is TRBV14; 7 bases are a match to TRBD2. Germline CDR1 and CDR2: SGHDN and FVKESK. CDR3 length equals 17 residues. Trimming at V came to 3 bases and at J to 4 bases, leaving 12 bases not matched to a gene.

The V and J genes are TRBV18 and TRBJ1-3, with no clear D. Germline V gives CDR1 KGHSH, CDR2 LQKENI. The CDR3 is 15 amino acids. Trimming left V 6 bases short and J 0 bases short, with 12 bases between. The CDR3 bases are TGTGCCAGCTCCAGGCAGAGCATCTCTGGAAACACCATATATTTT. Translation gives CASSRQSISGNTIYF.

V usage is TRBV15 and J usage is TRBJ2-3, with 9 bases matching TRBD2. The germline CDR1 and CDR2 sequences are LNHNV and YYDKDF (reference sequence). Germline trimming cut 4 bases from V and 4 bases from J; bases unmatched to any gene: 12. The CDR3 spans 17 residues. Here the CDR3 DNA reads TGTGCCACCAGCAAGGGGGCGGGGGGGCCTCCCGCAGATACGCAGTATTTT. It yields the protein CATSKGAGGPPADTQYF.

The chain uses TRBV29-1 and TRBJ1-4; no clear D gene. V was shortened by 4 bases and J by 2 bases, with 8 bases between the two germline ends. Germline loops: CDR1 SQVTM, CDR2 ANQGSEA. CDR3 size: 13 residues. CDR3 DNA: TGCAGCGTTGCCCTCCGGACTAATGAAAAACTGTTTTTT. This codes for CSVALRTNEKLFF.